Presented here are 9 T cell receptor beta chains from one specimen sequenced in a study of T cells after posttransplantation cyclophosphamide (TCRdb year 2016). Library construction relied on the immunoSEQ multiplex PCR assay. Sourced from immuneACCESS, this table was stored by TCRdb with only in-frame sequences that have V and J called. A share of the clones is absent; for the studies checked, an unresolved V gene accounts for under half, and the remainder has no known explanation. This sample is represented by fewer than 12,000 clones; roughly 86% of them were singletons. The ten most abundant clones make up 27% of the sample. Read against the paper, the sample's treatment or condition label means: high-dose cyclophosphamide on days +3 and +4 as single-agent GVHD prophylaxis. For conditioning, the PTCy patients got busulfan and fludarabine, then a related or unrelated marrow graft, followed by cyclophosphamide on days +3 and +4.

This material consisted of CD4+ T cells sorted from PBMCs, taken after allogeneic stem cell transplant with posttransplant cyclophosphamide. The receptors were gathered from a male patient aged 25-45 years who received an allogeneic stem cell transplant from a related donor, was CMV-positive, and had acute GVHD only. Some T cells present after a transplant may be cells of the graft donor.

The J gene is TRBJ1-3, the V gene TRBV18; TRBD1 agrees at 11 bases. The CDR3 loop spans 18 amino acids. V shed 2 bases and J 0 bases; nucleotides not matched to a gene: 6. Looked up from germline, CDR1 is KGHSH and CDR2 is LQKENI. CDR3 nucleotides: TGTGCCAGCTCACCAGGACAGGGGGCTACTTTCTCTGGAAACACCATATATTTT. Residues: CASSPGQGATFSGNTIYF.

In its sample, this clone was seen a few times. The chain has TRBV10-3 and TRBJ1-1; 7 nucleotides align to TRBD1. J lost 3 bases, V lost 3 bases, and 7 bases had no gene match. CDR3 length: 15 residues. Germline V gene lookup returns CDR1 ENHRY and CDR2 SYGVKD. In DNA, the CDR3 is TGTGCCATCAGTGATCTTGGCAGGGGGGACACTGAAGCTTTCTTT. Protein sequence: CAISDLGRGDTEAFF.

The chain recombines TRBV6-6 with TRBJ1-1; the match to TRBD1 covers 7 bases. The CDR3 runs to 16 residues. In germline, CDR1 is MNHNY, CDR2 SVGAGI (reference sequence). V lost 2 bases, J lost 4 bases, and 10 bases stayed unmatched. CDR3 in amino acids: CASSYGRRTGGTEAFF. The CDR3 region has the DNA TGTGCCAGCAGTTACGGCCGGAGGACAGGAGGCACTGAAGCTTTCTTT.

This clone was seen only a few times. CDR3: CASSVVYRGEQFF. The DNA of the CDR3 is TGTGCCAGCAGCGTTGTTTACAGAGGGGAGCAGTTCTTC. The chain joins TRBV9 to TRBJ2-1; maybe TRBD2 (5 bases). The V gene's germline CDR1 is SGDLS and CDR2 YYNGEE. Trimming removed 2 bases from V and 10 bases from J, with 13 bases in between. The CDR3 has 13 amino acids.

The CDR3 coding sequence is TGTGCCAGCAGCTCCCTAGCGGGGTGGAGCAATAGGGCGGATACGCAGTATTTT. It specifies CASSSLAGWSNRADTQYF. The chain carries TRBV5-6 and TRBJ2-3; 9 bases fit TRBD2. The CDR3 is 18 residues long. The germline gives CDR1 SGHDT, CDR2 YYEEEE. The V and J ends lost 3 bases and 6 bases, in that order; junction bases with no gene match: 17. Using reference TRBV5-6 and TRBJ2-3 for the parts outside the CDR3, the full variable domain is DAGVTQSPTHLIKTRGQQVTLRCSPKSGHDTVSWYQQALGQGPQFIFQYYEEEERQRGNFPDRFSGHQFPNYSSELNVNALLLGDSALYLCASSSLAGWSNRADTQYFGPGTRLTVL.

The V and J genes are TRBV18 and TRBJ1-2, with D hard to call. Trimming cost V 6 bases and J 3 bases, with 14 bases left between them. Germline values: CDR1 KGHSH, CDR2 LQKENI. The CDR3 spans 14 residues. CDR3: CASSPVNGDYGYTF. The CDR3 DNA follows: TGTGCCAGCTCGCCGGTAAACGGGGACTATGGCTACACCTTC.

The V gene is TRBV6-5, the J gene TRBJ1-1, with TRBD1 matching 7 bases. Germline values: CDR1 MNHEY, CDR2 SVGAGI. This CDR3 spans 12 amino acids. Losses at the gene ends were 6 bases for V and 6 bases for J; bases not matched to a gene: 4. CDR3 protein: CASRKDRPEAFF. In DNA, the CDR3 is TGTGCCAGCAGAAAGGACAGGCCTGAAGCTTTCTTT.

The chain couples TRBV10-3 to TRBJ1-1; 7 bases line up with TRBD1. With 5 bases clipped from V and 3 bases from J, the junction kept 0 bases outside the gene matches. CDR3 length: 12 amino acids. Looked up from germline, CDR1 is ENHRY and CDR2 is SYGVKD. The CDR3 DNA is TGTGCCATCAGTACAGGGGACACTGAAGCTTTCTTT. Protein sequence: CAISTGDTEAFF.

The chain recombines TRBV7-2 with TRBJ1-1; D may be TRBD1 (5 bases). Germline assignment: CDR1 SGHTA and CDR2 FQGNSA. This CDR3 is 13 amino acids long. The V end was cut by 1 base, the J end by 9 bases, with 12 bases between. The CDR3 bases are TGTGCCAGCAGCTTAGGGCCCGGGGGTCAAGCTTTCTTT. Translating it yields CASSLGPGGQAFF. Based on the CDR3 plus reference TRBV7-2 and TRBJ1-1, the full variable domain is GAGVSQSPSNKVTEKGKDVELRCDPISGHTALYWYRQSLGQGLEFLIYFQGNSAPDKSGLPSDRFSAERTGGSVSTLTIQRTQQEDSAVYLCASSLGPGGQAFFGQGTRLTVV.